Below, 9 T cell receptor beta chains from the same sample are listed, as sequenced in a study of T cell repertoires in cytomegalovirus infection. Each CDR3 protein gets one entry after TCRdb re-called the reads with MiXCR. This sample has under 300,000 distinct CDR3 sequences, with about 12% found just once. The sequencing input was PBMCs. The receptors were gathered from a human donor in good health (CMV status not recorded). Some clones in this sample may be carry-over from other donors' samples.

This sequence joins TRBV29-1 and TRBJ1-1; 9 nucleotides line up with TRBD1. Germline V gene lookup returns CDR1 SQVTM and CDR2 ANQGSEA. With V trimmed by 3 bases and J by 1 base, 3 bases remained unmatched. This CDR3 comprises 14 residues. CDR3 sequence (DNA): TGCAGCGTTGACGAGGACAGGGGGAACACTGAAGCTTTCTTT. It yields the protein CSVDEDRGNTEAFF.

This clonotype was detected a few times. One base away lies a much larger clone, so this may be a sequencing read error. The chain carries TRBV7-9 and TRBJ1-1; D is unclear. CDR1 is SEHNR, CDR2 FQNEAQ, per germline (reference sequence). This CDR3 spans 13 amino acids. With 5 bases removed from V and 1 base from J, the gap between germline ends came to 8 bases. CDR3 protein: CASSRQENTEAFF. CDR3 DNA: TGTGCCAGCAGCCGACAAGAGAACACTGAAGCTTTCTTT.

The CDR3 nucleotides read TGCGCCAGCAGCCAACAACAGGGAGGAACTGAAGCTTTCTTT. It is translated as CASSQQQGGTEAFF. This chain links TRBV4-1 with TRBJ1-1; D might be TRBD1 (6 bases). With 2 bases removed from V and 5 bases from J, the gap between germline ends came to 12 bases. Germline CDR1 reads MGHRA; CDR2 reads YSYEKL. The CDR3 loop spans 14 amino acids.

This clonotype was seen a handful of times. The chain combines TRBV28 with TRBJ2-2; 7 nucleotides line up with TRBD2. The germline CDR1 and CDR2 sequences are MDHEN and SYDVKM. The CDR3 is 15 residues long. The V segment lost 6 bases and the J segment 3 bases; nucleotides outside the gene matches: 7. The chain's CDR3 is CASSYGRADTGELFF. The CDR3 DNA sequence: TGTGCCAGCAGCTATGGGAGGGCCGACACCGGGGAGCTGTTTTTT.

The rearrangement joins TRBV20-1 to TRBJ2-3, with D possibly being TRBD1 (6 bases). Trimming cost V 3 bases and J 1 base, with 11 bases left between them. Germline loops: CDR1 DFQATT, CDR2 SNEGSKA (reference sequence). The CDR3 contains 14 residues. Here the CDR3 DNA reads TGCAGTGCTAGTCAGGGGATAGGCACAGATACGCAGTATTTT. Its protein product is CSASQGIGTDTQYF.

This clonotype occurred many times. For the CDR3, the DNA is TGTGCCAGCAGTCTTAGCGGGGGGCTTCTCTCCTACAATGAGCAGTTCTTC. Amino acids: CASSLSGGLLSYNEQFF. The chain is built from TRBV7-9 and TRBJ2-1; TRBD2 matches 10 bases. The CDR3 runs to 17 residues. From germline, CDR1 is SEHNR and CDR2 FQNEAQ (reference sequence). V trimming: 6 bases; J trimming: 0 bases; junction bases outside the gene matches: 8.

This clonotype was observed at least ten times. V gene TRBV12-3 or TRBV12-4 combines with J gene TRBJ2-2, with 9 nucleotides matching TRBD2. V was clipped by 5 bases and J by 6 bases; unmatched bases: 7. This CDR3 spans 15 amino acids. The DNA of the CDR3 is TGTGCCAGCAGTCTCTTAGCGGGAGTTGCCGGGGAGCTGTTTTTT. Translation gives CASSLLAGVAGELFF.

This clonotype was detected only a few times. Written as DNA, the CDR3 is TGCAGTGCTACGCAGGGGGCAGGCGGGGCCAACGTCCTGACTTTC. Translating gives CSATQGAGGANVLTF. The V and J genes are TRBV20-1 and TRBJ2-6, with 8 bases aligning to TRBD1. Germline V gene lookup returns CDR1 DFQATT and CDR2 SNEGSKA (reference sequence). With V trimmed by 4 bases and J by 4 bases, 6 bases remained unmatched. CDR3 length: 15 residues.

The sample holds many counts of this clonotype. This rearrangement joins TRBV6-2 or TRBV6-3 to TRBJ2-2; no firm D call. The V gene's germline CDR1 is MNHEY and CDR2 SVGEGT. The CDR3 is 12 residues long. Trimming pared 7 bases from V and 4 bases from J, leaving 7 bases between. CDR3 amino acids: CASTSGTGELFF. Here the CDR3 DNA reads TGTGCCAGCACCTCAGGCACCGGGGAGCTGTTTTTT.